This T cell receptor (beta chain) was profiled in a study of OX40 agonist ivuxolimab in advanced cancers. Study results and caveats: The study found among the lowest clonal expansion in partial responders at 0.1-3.0 mg/kg.

This CDR3 is built from 15 residues. V lost 0 bases and J 3 bases, leaving 11 bases between the germline ends. Per the germline V gene, CDR1 is LGHNA and CDR2 is YSLEER. On this clone: The antigen is undetermined.

Profiling relied on immunoSEQ multiplex PCR, and the TCRdb table lists in-frame clones only, not all of them. The sample has around 25,000 clones; more than 80% are singletons. Material: CD4+ or CD8+ T cells sorted from blood, obtained in a trial of the OX40 agonist ivuxolimab. The chain joins TRBV4-3 to TRBJ1-2; no firm D call. The TCR comes from an adult with an advanced solid tumor such as melanoma, head and neck, liver or kidney cancer. CDR3 in amino acids: CASSQEKGFDYGYTF. Written as DNA, the CDR3 is TGCGCCAGCAGCCAAGAAAAAGGGTTCGACTATGGCTACACCTTC.